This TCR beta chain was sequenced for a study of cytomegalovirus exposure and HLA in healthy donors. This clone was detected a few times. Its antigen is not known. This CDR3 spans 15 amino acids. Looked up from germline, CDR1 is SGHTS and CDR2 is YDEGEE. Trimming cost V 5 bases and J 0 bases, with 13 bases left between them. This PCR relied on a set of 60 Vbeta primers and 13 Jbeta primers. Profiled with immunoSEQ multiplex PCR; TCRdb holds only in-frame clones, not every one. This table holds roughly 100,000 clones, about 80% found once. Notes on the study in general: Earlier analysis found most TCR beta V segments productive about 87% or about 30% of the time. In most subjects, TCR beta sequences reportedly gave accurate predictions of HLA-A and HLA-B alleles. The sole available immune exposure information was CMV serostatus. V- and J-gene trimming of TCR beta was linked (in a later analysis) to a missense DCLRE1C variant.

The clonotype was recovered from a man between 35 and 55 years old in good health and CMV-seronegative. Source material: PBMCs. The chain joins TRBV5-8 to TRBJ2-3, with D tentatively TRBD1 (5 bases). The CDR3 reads CASRSTGASTDTQYF. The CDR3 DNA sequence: TGTGCCAGCAGGTCGACTGGGGCTAGCACAGATACGCAGTATTTT. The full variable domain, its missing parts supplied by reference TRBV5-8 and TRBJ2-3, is EAGVTQSPTHLIKTRGQQATLRCSPISGHTSVYWYQQALGLGLQFLLWYDEGEERNRGNFPPRFSGRQFPNYSSELNVNALELEDSALYLCASRSTGASTDTQYFGPGTRLTVL.